This TCR beta chain was profiled in a study of early T cells in non-severe SARS-CoV-2 infection. Background on the study: Chains were unpaired, as sequencing was done on bulk RNA from unsorted whole blood.

Study-level results: Reliance on VDJdb matching favored anti-spike CD8 responses; private and CD4 specificities were missed.

The sample holds many counts of this clonotype. What it binds is not known. The TCR library protocol was used to attach unique molecular identifiers. These identifiers were attached to individual cDNA molecules. One entry per CDR3 protein results from TCRdb running MiXCR on the 5' RACE reads. Of 71,000 or so distinct CDR3 sequences in the sample, roughly 15% were seen once. Germline CDR1 DFQATT, CDR2 SNEGSKA (reference sequence). The CDR3 covers 14 residues. V was trimmed by 0 bases and J by 9 bases, leaving 15 bases between them. The sample was whole blood. The clonotype was recovered from an adult who was a healthcare worker with PCR-confirmed SARS-CoV-2 infection or an uninfected control (not recorded which). This chain connects TRBV20-1 to TRBJ1-5; D gene ambiguous. This chain's CDR3 is CSARDSRMGRPQHF. In DNA form, the CDR3 reads TGCAGTGCTAGAGATTCACGGATGGGAAGGCCCCAGCATTTT.